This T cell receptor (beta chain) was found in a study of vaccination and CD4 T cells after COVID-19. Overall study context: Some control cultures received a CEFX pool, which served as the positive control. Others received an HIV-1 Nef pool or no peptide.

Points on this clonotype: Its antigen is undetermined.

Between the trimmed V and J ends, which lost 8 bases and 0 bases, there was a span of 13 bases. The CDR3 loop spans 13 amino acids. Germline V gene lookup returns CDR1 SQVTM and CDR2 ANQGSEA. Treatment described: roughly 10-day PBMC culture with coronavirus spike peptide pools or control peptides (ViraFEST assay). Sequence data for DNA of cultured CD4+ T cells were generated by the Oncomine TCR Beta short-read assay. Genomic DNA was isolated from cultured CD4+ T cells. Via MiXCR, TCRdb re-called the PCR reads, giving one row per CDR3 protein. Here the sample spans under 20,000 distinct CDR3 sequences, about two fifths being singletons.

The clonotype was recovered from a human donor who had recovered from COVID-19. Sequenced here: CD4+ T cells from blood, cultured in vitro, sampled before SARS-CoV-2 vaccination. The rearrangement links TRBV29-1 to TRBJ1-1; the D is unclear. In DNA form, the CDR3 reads TGCAGCACTATGGAGTTCATGAACACTGAAGCTTTCTTT. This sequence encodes CSTMEFMNTEAFF.